Reported below is one TCR beta chain. Its antigen is currently not known. No much larger clone exists at a distance of one base, and base qualities are not known. These data originate in a study of shared clonotypes between healthy human individuals (dated by TCRdb to about 2020). Concerning the study at large: The cohort included a few men and two women between 18 and 49 years of age. For each donor, CD4 naive and CD4 memory were each run on three plates, CD8 naive on two plates, and CD8 memory on one plate. To estimate repertoire size and how much clonotypes are shared between individuals, the study performed deep sequencing of blood TCR repertoires from five healthy adults. To increase sequencing depth and limit assay-specific biases, TCR repertoire library preparation and sequencing were carried out by different laboratories using diverse techniques. Between about 0.8 and 9 billion PBMCs per donor were obtained by leukapheresis. Results and caveats for the whole study, not just this receptor: Pairwise subsampling indicated that sequencing depth was expected to affect the degree of clonotype sharing among donors. Naive subsets generally had larger estimated clonotype richness than memory subsets did. Compared with non-shared clonotypes, clonotypes shared by all four sorted-subset donors had higher generation probabilities. Only blood was sampled, and tissue TCR repertoires likely differ from those in blood. Rarefaction of sorted-subset datasets indicated incomplete sequencing despite the large sequencing depth. Roughly 5.2% of naive CD4, roughly 3.6% of naive CD8, 2% to 2.5% of memory CD4, and about 0.4% of memory CD8 clonotypes were shared across several donors. Because the study included a small number of donors, the genetic and exposure-history diversity represented was limited.

Donors were healthy HIV-negative adults with no recently reported acute infections or vaccinations. Every donor was a Caucasian adult residing in Nashville, Tennessee, USA. CD4+ T cells were enriched by magnetic negative selection, after which naive cells were positively selected on CD45RA and the negative fraction was taken as the memory subset. After blood collection by leukapheresis, PBMCs were isolated using Ficoll-Histopaque density gradient centrifugation and then cryopreserved in the vapor phase of liquid nitrogen. Analytical flow cytometry was used to check the purity and quantity of each magnetically sorted T cell population. Genomic DNA was isolated from each sorted fraction and quantified by UV absorbance on a Nanodrop 2000c. V trim: 4 bases; J trim: 4 bases; unmatched bases: 5. Looking up the germline V gene yields CDR1 SGHRS and CDR2 YFSETQ. The CDR3 runs 15 amino acids, cysteine and phenylalanine included. Only the CDR3 DNA stays, 45 bases, in frame from base 1.

TCR CDR3 regions were amplified from genomic DNA by multiplex PCR using the deep immunoSEQ assay. Extracted genomic DNA from each cell subset was spread evenly across all wells of several immunoSEQ 96-well plates, with each plate serving as a replicate. Each replicate PCR for sorted subsets received roughly 0.2 ug genomic DNA, equal to around 32,000 T cell genomes. Purified libraries were quantified with a Qubit 3.0 fluorometer, sized on a Bioanalyzer 2100, and re-quantified with the KAPA Library Quantification kit. Every immunoSEQ 96-well plate was sequenced on a separate single-read 150-cycle Illumina NextSeq 550 flow cell. In the original analysis: Because the immunoSEQ output held only junctional sequences and lacked quality scores, the filtering could not match the filtering applied to full-length reads. To assign V/J genes and CDR3, sequences were annotated against IMGT germline references using PyIR, a Python wrapper for IgBLAST v1.9. Reads were removed for weak V/J assignments (E-value above 1e-6), missing CDR3, stop codons, out-of-frame junctions, or ambiguous translated residues. V3J clonotypes were defined as sequences sharing an identical inferred V gene, J gene, and CDR3 amino acid sequence. Percentage overlap between repertoires was computed as shared unique clonotypes divided by the size of the smaller repertoire. Repertoire richness was assessed with RTK rarefaction, the Chao1 estimator, and Recon v2.1 estimates of unobserved clonotypes. For all TCRbeta clonotypes obtained by the gDNA method from a handful of donors, generation probabilities were computed with OLGA. Sourced from immuneACCESS, this table was stored by TCRdb with only in-frame sequences that have V and J called. A share of the clones is absent; for the studies checked, an unresolved V gene accounts for under half, and the remainder has no known explanation. V and J calls and clone size are copied from that table; D and trimming were computed from the DNA. The sample table records 2 million to 3 million clones; 93% of these occur just once. The ten largest clones represent more than 0.35% of the sample.

The sequence links TRBV5-1 to TRBJ2-1; the central 10 bases match TRBD2. The sample was naive CD4+ T cells from PBMCs. According to the study, the label for this sample's cell subset or site signals: CD45RA+ positively selected. This receptor was obtained from a man between 18 and 35 years old in good health. Some clones in this sample may be carry-over from other donors' samples. The CDR3 protein: CASSDLAGVYNEQFF. The sequenced DNA: TGCGCCAGCAGCGATCTAGCGGGAGTATACAATGAGCAGTTCTTC.